The 23 T cell receptor beta chains reported below all come from one sample, sequenced in a study of beta chain features in type 1 diabetes. Whole-study findings and limits: Among patients with Type 1 diabetes, TCRB CDR3s were moderately but significantly shorter in every one of the four CD4+ subsets.

Their recognized antigens are unknown. Expressed TCRB transcripts were sequenced because the isolated RNA had all been reverse transcribed beforehand. Assay used: immunoSEQ multiplex PCR; TCRdb lists only in-frame clones, some missing. The sample contains 120,000 to 150,000 clones, roughly an eighth of which appear only once. Sequencing used central memory CD4+ T cells from blood. Source of these receptors: a man between 18 and 29 years old with type 1 diabetes.

V usage is TRBV5-6 and J usage is TRBJ1-5; possible D gene TRBD1, 5 bases. V shed 4 bases and J shed 0 bases, with 17 bases lying between them. From germline, CDR1 is SGHDT and CDR2 YYEEEE. The CDR3 spans 17 residues. The CDR3 DNA is TGTGCCAGCAGCCTCACCACCTCGACAGATAGCAATCAGCCCCAGCATTTT. Amino acid sequence: CASSLTTSTDSNQPQHF.

J is TRBJ1-1 and V is TRBV5-4; no firm D call. Germline-derived CDR1 and CDR2 are SGHNT and YYREEE (reference sequence). This CDR3 spans 11 amino acids. Trimming removed 0 bases from V and 7 bases from J, with 4 bases in between. The CDR3, as DNA: TGTGCCAGCAGCTTGGGTCGTGAAGCTTTCTTT. Amino acid sequence: CASSLGREAFF.

The table lists this clone with a few counts. This chain connects TRBV2 to TRBJ1-2; 7 bases are a match to TRBD1. The CDR3 is made up of 15 amino acids. Trimming cost V 8 bases and J 6 bases; bases outside gene matches: 15. CDR1 and CDR2 (germline): SNHLY, FYNNEI. The CDR3 is CASAQGGPNRHGYTF. In DNA form, the CDR3 reads TGTGCCAGCGCCCAGGGGGGACCCAATCGGCATGGCTACACCTTC. Filled out from reference TRBV2 and TRBJ1-2, the complete variable domain reads EPEVTQTPSHQVTQMGQEVILRCVPISNHLYFYWYRQILGQKVEFLVSFYNNEISEKSEIFDDQFSVERPDGSNFTLKIRSTKLEDSAMYFCASAQGGPNRHGYTFGSGTRLTVV.

This clone was seen a few times. The chain recombines TRBV7-3 with TRBJ1-1; 8 nucleotides line up with TRBD1. With V trimmed by 1 base and J by 2 bases, 12 bases remained unmatched. Germline-derived CDR1 and CDR2 are SGHTA and FQGTGA. The CDR3 consists of 18 residues. The CDR3 spells CASSLKASGTGSNTEAFF. CDR3 nucleotides: TGTGCCAGCAGCTTAAAGGCGAGCGGGACAGGCTCAAACACTGAAGCTTTCTTT. The full variable domain, in which reference TRBV7-3 and TRBJ1-1 provide the parts outside the CDR3, is GAGVSQTPSNKVTEKGKYVELRCDPISGHTALYWYRQSLGQGPEFLIYFQGTGAADDSGLPNDRFFAVRPEGSVSTLKIQRTERGDSAVYLCASSLKASGTGSNTEAFFGQGTRLTVV.

This clone appeared many times. In DNA form, the CDR3 reads TGTGCCAGCGGCAGGGGGCCAGGGGCCAACGTCCTGACTTTC. Translating gives CASGRGPGANVLTF. The gene calls are TRBV21-1 and TRBJ2-6; the D call TRBD1 from the table was never checked on the DNA. TRBV21-1 is a pseudogene segment. The CDR3 has 14 amino acids.

The V call is TRBV29-1, the J call TRBJ1-1, with 7 bases fitting TRBD1. The CDR3 runs 14 residues. V lost 5 bases, J lost 4 bases, and 10 bases stayed unmatched. Germline CDR1 SQVTM, CDR2 ANQGSEA. DNA of the CDR3: TGCAGCGTTAAGAGACAGGGTGAGGCCACTGAAGCTTTCTTT. Its protein product is CSVKRQGEATEAFF. The entire variable domain, with the rest obtained from reference TRBV29-1 and TRBJ1-1, is as follows: SAVISQKPSRDICQRGTSLTIQCQVDSQVTMMFWYRQQPGQSLTLIATANQGSEATYESGFVIDKFPISRPNLTFSTLTVSNMSPEDSSIYLCSVKRQGEATEAFFGQGTRLTVV.

About this clone itself: At the DNA level, this CDR3 is encoded by other sequences in the same sample as well. The gene calls are TRBV18 and TRBJ2-1; D remains unclear. Deletions cut 0 bases from V and 4 bases from J, with 7 bases between. The CDR3 totals 14 residues. CDR1 is KGHSH and CDR2 is LQKENI in the germline V gene. The CDR3 DNA is TGTGCCAGCTCACCACCGGGCAGTTACAATGAGCAGTTCTTC. Translation gives CASSPPGSYNEQFF. The full variable domain, rest sourced from reference TRBV18 and TRBJ2-1, is NAGVMQNPRHLVRRRGQEARLRCSPMKGHSHVYWYRQLPEEGLKFMVYLQKENIIDESGMPKERFSAEFPKEGPSILRIQQVVRGDSAAYFCASSPPGSYNEQFFGPGTRLTVL.

This clone has a handful of counts. With a far larger clone one base away, a read error is the likely cause. The sample has other DNA sequences that encode this CDR3 too. The gene calls are TRBV5-1 and TRBJ2-7; 9 bases fit TRBD1. The CDR3 length is 16 residues. V trimming: 0 bases; J trimming: 5 bases; junction bases outside the gene matches: 9. CDR1 and CDR2 (germline): SGHRS, YFSETQ. CDR3 sequence (DNA): TGCGCCAGCAGCTTGGGGGGACAGGGATTTAGCCACGAGCAGTACTTC. It yields the protein CASSLGGQGFSHEQYF.

The chain combines TRBV6-4 with TRBJ1-6; no clear D gene. The CDR3 length is 13 residues. V lost 3 bases and J 8 bases, leaving 8 bases between the germline ends. Germline V lookup: CDR1 MRHNA, CDR2 SNTAGT. The CDR3 loop is CASSEGIHSPLHF. In DNA, the CDR3 is TGTGCCAGCAGTGAGGGGATTCATTCACCCCTCCACTTT.

This clone was picked up a small number of times. This rearrangement joins TRBV2 to TRBJ1-2, with a weak D call TRBD1 (5 bases). V was shortened by 7 bases and J by 5 bases, with 17 bases between the two germline ends. This CDR3 contains 14 residues. Germline loops: CDR1 SNHLY, CDR2 FYNNEI. The CDR3 sequence: CASTRGGEDYGYTF. The CDR3 DNA is TGTGCCAGCACCCGGGGAGGGGAGGATTATGGCTACACCTTC.

The CDR3 spells CAWSRGDRATEAFF. The CDR3 region has the DNA TGTGCCTGGAGTCGAGGGGACAGAGCCACTGAAGCTTTCTTT. This chain uses TRBV30 with TRBJ1-1; 7 bases are a match to TRBD1. This CDR3 has 14 residues. The germline gives CDR1 GTSNPN, CDR2 SVGIG (reference sequence). V was clipped by 2 bases and J by 4 bases; unmatched bases: 7.

This clone showed up just a few times. The rearrangement uses TRBV5-1 and TRBJ1-2, with TRBD1 as a possible D gene (5 bases). CDR3 length: 17 residues. Germline V CDR1 and CDR2: SGHRS, YFSETQ. Trimming stripped 3 bases from V and 2 bases from J, with 20 bases between. DNA of the CDR3: TGCGCCAGCAGCTCACTCGACGATACTCAGGGAAACTATGGCTACACCTTC. Translated: CASSSLDDTQGNYGYTF.

J is TRBJ2-2 and V is TRBV4-2; D possibly corresponds to TRBD2 (6 bases). V lost 1 base and J lost 6, with 9 bases in between. The CDR3 contains 14 residues. CDR1 and CDR2 (germline): LGHNA, YNFKEQ. The CDR3 DNA reads as TGTGCCAGCAGCCAAGTGGCGGGGCCCGGGGAGCTGTTTTTT. It translates to CASSQVAGPGELFF.

This clone was observed a few times. The chain joins TRBV5-1 to TRBJ2-1, with 7 nucleotides matching TRBD1. The V gene's germline CDR1 is SGHRS and CDR2 YFSETQ. This CDR3 has 15 residues. J gave up 7 bases and V 0 bases, and 7 bases lay outside the gene matches. The CDR3 loop is CASSLAPEGANEQFF. Written as DNA, the CDR3 is TGCGCCAGCAGCTTGGCCCCAGAGGGGGCAAATGAGCAGTTCTTC. Based on the CDR3 plus reference TRBV5-1 and TRBJ2-1, the full variable domain is KAGVTQTPRYLIKTRGQQVTLSCSPISGHRSVSWYQQTPGQGLQFLFEYFSETQRNKGNFPGRFSGRQFSNSRSEMNVSTLELGDSALYLCASSLAPEGANEQFFGPGTRLTVL.

The chain has TRBV5-1 and TRBJ1-1; 9 bases align to TRBD1. This CDR3 comprises 16 residues. V shed 3 bases and J 0 bases; nucleotides not matched to a gene: 6. Germline values: CDR1 SGHRS, CDR2 YFSETQ. The CDR3 region has the DNA TGCGCCAGCAGCTACGGGACAGGGTGGATGAACACTGAAGCTTTCTTT. Translation: CASSYGTGWMNTEAFF.

In its sample, this clone was seen a few times. V is TRBV27 and J is TRBJ2-7; 10 bases agree with TRBD2. The V and J ends lost 6 bases and 5 bases, in that order; junction bases with no gene match: 10. Germline CDR1 is MNHEY and CDR2 is SMNVEV (reference sequence). The CDR3 spans 15 residues. CDR3 sequence: CASRVSGGASNEQYF. The CDR3 DNA sequence: TGTGCCAGCAGAGTCAGCGGGGGGGCCTCGAACGAGCAGTACTTC.

The genes are TRBV4-1 and TRBJ2-3; tentatively, D is TRBD1 (6 bases). The CDR3 is 16 amino acids. V lost 5 bases to trimming and J lost 1 base, with 16 bases between them. Germline assignment: CDR1 MGHRA and CDR2 YSYEKL. The CDR3 DNA reads as TGCGCCAGCAGCAAGGGGACACTCAGCCGCACAGATACGCAGTATTTT. It translates to CASSKGTLSRTDTQYF.

This clone was counted only a few times. The chain is built from TRBV4-1 and TRBJ1-6, with a possible D match to TRBD1 (5 bases). With 3 bases removed from V and 10 bases from J, the gap between germline ends came to 16 bases. The germline V gene encodes CDR1 MGHRA and CDR2 YSYEKL. The CDR3 consists of 15 residues. CDR3 DNA sequence: TGCGCCAGCAGCCAGTTCAGGGAGGTTGAATCACCCCTCCACTTT. It yields the protein CASSQFREVESPLHF.

This clone has a handful of counts. The chain employs TRBV6-1 and TRBJ2-3; D not certain. Trimming took 2 bases from V and 1 from J, leaving 16 bases between them. The CDR3 is made up of 17 amino acids. Germline V CDR1 and CDR2: MNHNS, SASEGT. The CDR3 DNA is TGTGCCAGCAGTGAAAGTCCCGCGACGGATCGCACAGATACGCAGTATTTT. Translated, it gives CASSESPATDRTDTQYF.

This clone came up a few times. The rearrangement links TRBV9 to TRBJ2-3; D possibly matches TRBD1 or TRBD2 (7 bases each). V lost 4 bases to trimming and J lost 2 bases, with 20 bases between them. The CDR3 is 17 residues long. CDR1 is SGDLS and CDR2 is YYNGEE in the germline V gene. In DNA, the CDR3 is TGTGCCAGCAGCTCCCCAGGGGGGGACTCGGTCACAGATACGCAGTATTTT. As protein: CASSSPGGDSVTDTQYF.

The rearrangement uses TRBV7-3 and TRBJ2-5, with unresolved D. The germline gives CDR1 SGHTA, CDR2 FQGTGA. There are 15 residues in the CDR3. The V end was cut by 5 bases, the J end by 2 bases, with 15 bases between. CDR3 sequence: CASSLIGQFQETQYF. The DNA of the CDR3 is TGTGCCAGCAGCCTCATCGGGCAGTTTCAAGAGACCCAGTACTTC.

This clone appeared a few times. V and J are TRBV29-1 and TRBJ1-2, with a tentative D call TRBD1 (6 bases). Germline V CDR1 and CDR2: SQVTM, ANQGSEA. The CDR3 length is 12 residues. Trimming left V 4 bases short and J 4 bases short, with 10 bases between. The CDR3 here is CSVVSGAYGYTF. CDR3 nucleotide sequence: TGCAGCGTTGTATCAGGGGCCTATGGCTACACCTTC. Drawing the rest from reference TRBV29-1 and TRBJ1-2, the complete variable domain is SAVISQKPSRDICQRGTSLTIQCQVDSQVTMMFWYRQQPGQSLTLIATANQGSEATYESGFVIDKFPISRPNLTFSTLTVSNMSPEDSSIYLCSVVSGAYGYTFGSGTRLTVV.

This clone was counted only a few times. The chain links TRBV6-1 to TRBJ2-5; D may be TRBD1 (5 bases). V dropped 1 base and J dropped 9 bases, with 12 bases sitting between them. This CDR3 region has 13 residues. Germline V lookup: CDR1 MNHNS, CDR2 SASEGT. This CDR3 reads CASSEVRDLAQYF. The CDR3 nucleotides read TGTGCCAGCAGTGAAGTCAGGGATTTGGCCCAGTACTTC.